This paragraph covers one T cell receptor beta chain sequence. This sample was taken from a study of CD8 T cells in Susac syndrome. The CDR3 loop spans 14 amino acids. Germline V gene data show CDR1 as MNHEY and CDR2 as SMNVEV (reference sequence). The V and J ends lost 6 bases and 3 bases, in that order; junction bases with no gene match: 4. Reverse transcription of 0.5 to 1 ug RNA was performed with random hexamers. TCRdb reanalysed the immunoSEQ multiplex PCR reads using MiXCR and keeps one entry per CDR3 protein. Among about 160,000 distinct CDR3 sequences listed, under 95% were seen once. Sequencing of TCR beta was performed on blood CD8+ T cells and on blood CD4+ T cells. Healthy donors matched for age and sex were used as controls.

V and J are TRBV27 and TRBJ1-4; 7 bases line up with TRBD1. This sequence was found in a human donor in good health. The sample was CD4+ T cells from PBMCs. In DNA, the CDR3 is TGTGCCAGCAGCAGGGACAGCGCTAATGAAAAACTGTTTTTT. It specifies CASSRDSANEKLFF.